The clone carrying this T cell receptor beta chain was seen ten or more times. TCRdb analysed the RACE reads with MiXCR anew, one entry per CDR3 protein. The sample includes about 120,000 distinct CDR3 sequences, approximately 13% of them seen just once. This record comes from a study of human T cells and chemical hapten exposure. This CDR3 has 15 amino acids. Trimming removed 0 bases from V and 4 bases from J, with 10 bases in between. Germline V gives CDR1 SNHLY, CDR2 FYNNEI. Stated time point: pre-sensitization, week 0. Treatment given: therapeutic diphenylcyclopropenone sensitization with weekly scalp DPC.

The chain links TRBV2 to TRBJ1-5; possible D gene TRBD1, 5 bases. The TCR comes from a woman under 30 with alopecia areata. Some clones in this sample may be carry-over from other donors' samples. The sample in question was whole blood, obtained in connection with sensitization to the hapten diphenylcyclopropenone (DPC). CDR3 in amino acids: CASSEALTGNQPQHF. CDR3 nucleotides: TGTGCCAGCAGTGAAGCGCTTACAGGAAATCAGCCCCAGCATTTT.